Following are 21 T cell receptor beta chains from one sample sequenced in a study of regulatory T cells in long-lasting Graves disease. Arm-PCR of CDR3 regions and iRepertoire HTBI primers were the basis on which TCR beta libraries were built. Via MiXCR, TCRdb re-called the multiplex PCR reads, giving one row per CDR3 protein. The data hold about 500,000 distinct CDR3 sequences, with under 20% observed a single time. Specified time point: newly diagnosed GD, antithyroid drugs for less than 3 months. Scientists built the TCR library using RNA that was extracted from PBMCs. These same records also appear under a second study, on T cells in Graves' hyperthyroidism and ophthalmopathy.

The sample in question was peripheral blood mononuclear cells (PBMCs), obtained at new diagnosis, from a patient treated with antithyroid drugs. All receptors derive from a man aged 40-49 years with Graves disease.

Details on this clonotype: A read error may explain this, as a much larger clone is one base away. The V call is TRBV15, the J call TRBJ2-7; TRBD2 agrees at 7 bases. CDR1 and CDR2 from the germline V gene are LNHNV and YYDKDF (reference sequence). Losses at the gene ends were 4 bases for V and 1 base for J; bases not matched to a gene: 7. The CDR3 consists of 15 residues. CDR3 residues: CATSMEGGPSYEQYF. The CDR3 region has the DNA TGTGCCACCAGCATGGAGGGAGGGCCTTCCTACGAGCAGTACTTC.

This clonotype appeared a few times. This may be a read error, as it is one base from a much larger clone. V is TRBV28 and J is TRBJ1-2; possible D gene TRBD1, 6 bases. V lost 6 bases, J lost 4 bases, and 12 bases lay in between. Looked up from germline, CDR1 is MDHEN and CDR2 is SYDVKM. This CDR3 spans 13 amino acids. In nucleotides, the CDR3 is TGTGCCAGCAGGGCCGGACAGCCCTATGGCTACACCTTC. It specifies CASRAGQPYGYTF.

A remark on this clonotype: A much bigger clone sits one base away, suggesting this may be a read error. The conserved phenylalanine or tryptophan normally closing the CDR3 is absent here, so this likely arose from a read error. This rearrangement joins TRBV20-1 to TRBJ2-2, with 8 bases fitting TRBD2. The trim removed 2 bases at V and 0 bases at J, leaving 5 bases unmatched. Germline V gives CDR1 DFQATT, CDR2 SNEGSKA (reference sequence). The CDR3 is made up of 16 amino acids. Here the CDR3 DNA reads TGCAGTGCTAGAACACTAGCGGCCACGAACACCGGGGAGCTGTTTTTG. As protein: CSARTLAATNTGELFL.

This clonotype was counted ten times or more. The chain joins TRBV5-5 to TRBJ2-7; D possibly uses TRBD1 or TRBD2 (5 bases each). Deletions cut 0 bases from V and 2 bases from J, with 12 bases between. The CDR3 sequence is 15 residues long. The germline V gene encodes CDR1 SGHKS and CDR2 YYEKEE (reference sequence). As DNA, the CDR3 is TGTGCCAGCAGCTTGGAGGGACCCATGCCCTACGAGCAGTACTTC. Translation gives CASSLEGPMPYEQYF.

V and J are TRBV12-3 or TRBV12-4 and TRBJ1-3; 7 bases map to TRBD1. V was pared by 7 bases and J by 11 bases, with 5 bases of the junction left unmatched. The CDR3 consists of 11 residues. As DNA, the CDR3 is TGTGCCAGCACCCAGGGGGGCGCCATATATTTT. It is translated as CASTQGGAIYF.

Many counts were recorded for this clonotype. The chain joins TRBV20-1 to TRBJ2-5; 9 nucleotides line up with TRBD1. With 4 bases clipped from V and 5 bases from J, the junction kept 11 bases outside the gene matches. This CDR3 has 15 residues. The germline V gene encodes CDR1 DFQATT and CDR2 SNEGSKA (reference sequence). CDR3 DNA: TGCAGTGCTACCTCCGGGACAGGGAGGATGGAGACCCAGTACTTC. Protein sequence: CSATSGTGRMETQYF.

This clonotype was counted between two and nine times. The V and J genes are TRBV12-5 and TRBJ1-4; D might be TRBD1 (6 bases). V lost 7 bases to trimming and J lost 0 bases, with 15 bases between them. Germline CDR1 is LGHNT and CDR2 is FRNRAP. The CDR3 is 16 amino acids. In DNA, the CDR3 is TGTGCTAGTGCCTTGTCCAGGGGACCAACTAATGAAAAACTGTTTTTT. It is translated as CASALSRGPTNEKLFF.

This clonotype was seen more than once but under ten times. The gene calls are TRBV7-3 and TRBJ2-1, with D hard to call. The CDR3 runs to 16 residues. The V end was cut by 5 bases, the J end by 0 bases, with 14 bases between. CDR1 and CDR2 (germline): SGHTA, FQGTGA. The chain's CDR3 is CASSPQSGLSYNEQFF. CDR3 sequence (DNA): TGTGCCAGCAGCCCCCAGAGTGGGCTCTCCTACAATGAGCAGTTCTTC.

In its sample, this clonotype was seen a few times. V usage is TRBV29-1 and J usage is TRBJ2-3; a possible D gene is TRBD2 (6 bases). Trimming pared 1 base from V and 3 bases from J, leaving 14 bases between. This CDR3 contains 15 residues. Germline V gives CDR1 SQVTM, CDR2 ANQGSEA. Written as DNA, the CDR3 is TGCAGCGTTGAAGGGATGGGGGGACGAACAGATACGCAGTATTTT. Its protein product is CSVEGMGGRTDTQYF.

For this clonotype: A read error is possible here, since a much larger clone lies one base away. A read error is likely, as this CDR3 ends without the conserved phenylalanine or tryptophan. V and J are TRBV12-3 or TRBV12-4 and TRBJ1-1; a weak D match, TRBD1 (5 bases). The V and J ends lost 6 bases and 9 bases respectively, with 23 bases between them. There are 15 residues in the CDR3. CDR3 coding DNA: TGTGCCAGCAGCCGAAACCTTGGCGGGCCAGGGAAAGCTTTCTCT. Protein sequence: CASSRNLGGPGKAFS.

Here the CDR3 DNA reads TGCGCCAGCAGCTTATACGGCTACTATGAAAAACTGTTTTTT. It yields the protein CASSLYGYYEKLFF. The chain carries TRBV5-1 and TRBJ1-4; D gene unclear. The CDR3 runs to 14 residues. Per the germline V gene, CDR1 is SGHRS and CDR2 is YFSETQ. The germline V and J ends were trimmed by 2 bases and 6 bases, with 11 bases remaining between them. Full variable domain (rest looked up from reference TRBV5-1 and TRBJ1-4): KAGVTQTPRYLIKTRGQQVTLSCSPISGHRSVSWYQQTPGQGLQFLFEYFSETQRNKGNFPGRFSGRQFSNSRSEMNVSTLELGDSALYLCASSLYGYYEKLFFGSGTQLSVL.

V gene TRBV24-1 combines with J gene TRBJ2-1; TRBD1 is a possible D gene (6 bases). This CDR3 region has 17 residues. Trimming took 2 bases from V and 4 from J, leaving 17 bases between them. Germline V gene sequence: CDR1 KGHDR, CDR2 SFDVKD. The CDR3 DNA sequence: TGTGCCACCAGTGATTCTCCAGGGGTTCTTGGTTACAATGAGCAGTTCTTC. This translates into CATSDSPGVLGYNEQFF.

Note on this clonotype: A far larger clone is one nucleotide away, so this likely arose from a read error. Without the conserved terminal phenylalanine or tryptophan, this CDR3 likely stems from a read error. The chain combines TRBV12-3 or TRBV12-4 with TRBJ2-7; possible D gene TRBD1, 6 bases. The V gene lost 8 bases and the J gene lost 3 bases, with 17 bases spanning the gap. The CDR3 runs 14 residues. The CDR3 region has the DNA TGTGCCAGCGCAATTCAGGGGCCCGACTACGAGCAGTACTCC. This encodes CASAIQGPDYEQYS.

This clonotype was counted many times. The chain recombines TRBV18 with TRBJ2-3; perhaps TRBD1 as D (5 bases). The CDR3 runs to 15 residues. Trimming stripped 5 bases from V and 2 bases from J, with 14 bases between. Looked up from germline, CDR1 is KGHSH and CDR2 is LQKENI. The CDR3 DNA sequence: TGTGCCAGCTCATCTATACTACAGGACACAGATACGCAGTATTTT. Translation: CASSSILQDTDTQYF.

In DNA form, the CDR3 reads TGTGCCAGCAGCGTAGGGGCACCCTCCTACAATGAGCAGTTCTTC. It is translated as CASSVGAPSYNEQFF. The chain links TRBV9 to TRBJ2-1, with no clear D. V was cut by 0 bases and J by 0 bases, with 7 bases left in between. Germline V gene sequence: CDR1 SGDLS, CDR2 YYNGEE. This CDR3 comprises 15 residues.

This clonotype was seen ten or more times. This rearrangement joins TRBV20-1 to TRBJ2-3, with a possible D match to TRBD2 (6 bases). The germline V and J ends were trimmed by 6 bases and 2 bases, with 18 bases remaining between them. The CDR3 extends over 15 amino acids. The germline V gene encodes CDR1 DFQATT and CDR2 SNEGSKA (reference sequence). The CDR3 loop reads CSARGSSGYTDTQYF. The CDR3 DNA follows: TGCAGTGCGCGAGGGAGTAGCGGATACACAGATACGCAGTATTTT.

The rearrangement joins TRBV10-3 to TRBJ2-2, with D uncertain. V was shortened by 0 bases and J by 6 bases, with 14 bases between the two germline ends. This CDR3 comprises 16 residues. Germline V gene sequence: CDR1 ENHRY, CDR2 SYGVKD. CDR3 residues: CAISESKGPSPGELFF. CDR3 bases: TGTGCCATCAGTGAGTCCAAGGGTCCGAGCCCCGGGGAGCTGTTTTTT.

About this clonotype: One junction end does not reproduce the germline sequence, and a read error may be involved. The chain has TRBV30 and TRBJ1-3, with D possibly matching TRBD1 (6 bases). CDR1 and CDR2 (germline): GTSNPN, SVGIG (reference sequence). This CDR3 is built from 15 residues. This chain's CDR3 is CACAKQGISGNTMYF. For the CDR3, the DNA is TGTGCCTGCGCTAAACAGGGAATCTCTGGAAACACCATGTATTTT.

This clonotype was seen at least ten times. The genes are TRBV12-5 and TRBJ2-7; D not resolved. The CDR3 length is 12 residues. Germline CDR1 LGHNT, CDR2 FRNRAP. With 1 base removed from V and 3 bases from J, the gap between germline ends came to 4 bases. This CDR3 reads CASGLGRYEQYF. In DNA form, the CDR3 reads TGTGCTAGTGGTTTGGGCCGCTACGAGCAGTACTTC.

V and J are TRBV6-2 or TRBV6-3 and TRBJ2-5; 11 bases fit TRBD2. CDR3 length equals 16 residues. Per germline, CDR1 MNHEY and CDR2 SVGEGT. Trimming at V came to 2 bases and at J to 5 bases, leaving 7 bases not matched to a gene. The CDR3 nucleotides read TGTGCCAGCAGTTACGATCTAGCGGGAGGAAAGGAGACCCAGTACTTC. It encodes CASSYDLAGGKETQYF.

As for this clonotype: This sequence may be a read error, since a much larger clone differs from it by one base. CDR3 bases: TGTGCCAGCAGTAGTACTAGCGCCAGCTCCTACAATGAGCGGTTCTTC. Translating gives CASSSTSASSYNERFF. The chain carries TRBV11-2 and TRBJ2-1, with 7 bases matching TRBD2. The CDR3 totals 16 residues. Germline V lookup: CDR1 SGHAT, CDR2 FQNNGV.